These 5 T cell receptor beta chains were all obtained from the same sample, sequenced in a study of blood T cell repertoires in COVID-19. Sequencing was performed with immunoSEQ multiplex PCR; in TCRdb, only in-frame clones are kept and a portion is missing. The data hold approximately 390,000 clones, with approximately 87% observed a single time. The sequencing input was PBMCs or T cells enriched from blood (not recorded which). The receptors come from a woman aged 50 to 60 who had recovered from COVID-19.

The rearrangement uses TRBV2 and TRBJ1-2; 10 nucleotides agree with TRBD1. This CDR3 region has 12 residues. CDR1 is SNHLY and CDR2 is FYNNEI in the germline V gene. V shed 6 bases, J shed 8 bases, and the junction held 3 bases outside the gene matches. CDR3 sequence (DNA): TGTGCCAGCAGGACAGGGGGCAGAGGCTACACCTTC. It yields the protein CASRTGGRGYTF.

As for this clone: Other DNA sequences in this specimen translate into the identical CDR3. The rearrangement links TRBV27 to TRBJ1-2, with D uncertain. The CDR3 has 12 amino acids. CDR1 is MNHEY, CDR2 SMNVEV, per germline (reference sequence). Deletions cut 2 bases from V and 9 bases from J, with 10 bases between. This chain's CDR3 is CASSLGGLSYTF. CDR3 sequence (DNA): TGTGCCAGCAGTTTAGGAGGCCTGAGCTACACCTTC.

Worth noting for this clone: Different DNA sequences within this sample yield the same CDR3. The genes are TRBV7-9 and TRBJ2-7, with a possible D match to TRBD1 (6 bases). The CDR3 sequence is 13 residues long. The V end was cut by 5 bases, the J end by 1 base, with 9 bases between. Germline loops: CDR1 SEHNR, CDR2 FQNEAQ (reference sequence). The CDR3 region has the DNA TGTGCCAGCAGCCCGACAGGTTCCTACGAGCAGTACTTC. Its translation is CASSPTGSYEQYF. Complete variable domain (other parts from reference TRBV7-9 and TRBJ2-7): DTGVSQNPRHKITKRGQNVTFRCDPISEHNRLYWYRQTLGQGPEFLTYFQNEAQLEKSRLLSDRFSAERPKGSFSTLEIQRTEQGDSAMYLCASSPTGSYEQYFGPGTRLTVT.

This chain links TRBV2 with TRBJ1-2; TRBD1 aligns across 8 bases. The CDR3 sequence is 15 residues long. Germline CDR1 and CDR2: SNHLY and FYNNEI. Trimming removed 6 bases from V and 3 bases from J; junction bases left unmatched: 9. The CDR3: CASRGGDRRYYGYTF. DNA of the CDR3: TGTGCCAGCAGGGGAGGGGACAGGCGGTACTATGGCTACACCTTC. The variable domain in full, with the rest retrieved from reference TRBV2 and TRBJ1-2, is EPEVTQTPSHQVTQMGQEVILRCVPISNHLYFYWYRQILGQKVEFLVSFYNNEISEKSEIFDDQFSVERPDGSNFTLKIRSTKLEDSAMYFCASRGGDRRYYGYTFGSGTRLTVV.

The chain has TRBV19 and TRBJ2-3; 9 bases line up with TRBD2. The CDR3 extends over 15 amino acids. Germline assignment: CDR1 LNHDA and CDR2 SQIVND (reference sequence). J gave up 6 bases and V 1 base, and 5 bases lay outside the gene matches. CDR3 sequence reads: CASSIGGGAYDTQYF. In DNA, the CDR3 is TGTGCCAGTAGTATAGGCGGGGGGGCCTATGATACGCAGTATTTT.